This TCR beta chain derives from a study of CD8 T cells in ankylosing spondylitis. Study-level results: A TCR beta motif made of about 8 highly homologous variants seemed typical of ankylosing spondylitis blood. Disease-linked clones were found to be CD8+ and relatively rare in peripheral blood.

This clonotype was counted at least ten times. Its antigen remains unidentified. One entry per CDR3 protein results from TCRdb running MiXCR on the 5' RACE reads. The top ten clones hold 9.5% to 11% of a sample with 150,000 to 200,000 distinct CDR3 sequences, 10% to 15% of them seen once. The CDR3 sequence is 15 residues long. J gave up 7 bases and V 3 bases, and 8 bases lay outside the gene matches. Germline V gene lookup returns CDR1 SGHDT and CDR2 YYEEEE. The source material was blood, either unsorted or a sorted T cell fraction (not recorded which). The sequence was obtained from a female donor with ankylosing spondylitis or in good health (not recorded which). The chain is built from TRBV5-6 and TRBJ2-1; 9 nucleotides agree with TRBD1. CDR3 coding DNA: TGTGCCAGCAGCTCGTGGGACAGGGTAGGAAATGAGCAGTTCTTC. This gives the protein CASSSWDRVGNEQFF.